This TCR beta chain was identified during a study of cytomegalovirus exposure and HLA in healthy donors. Amplification used 60 Vbeta primers and 13 Jbeta primers. The data were produced by immunoSEQ multiplex PCR, yet TCRdb's version contains in-frame clones alone and is incomplete. The sample data list 60,000 to 75,000 clones. Germline V gene lookup returns CDR1 ENHRY and CDR2 SYGVKD. CDR3 size: 16 residues. Trimming cost V 1 base and J 3 bases; bases outside gene matches: 9. The sequenced material came from PBMCs. This receptor was taken from a female donor in good health and CMV-seropositive. This chain joins TRBV10-3 and TRBJ2-7, with 7 bases matching TRBD2. The CDR3, as DNA: TGTGCCATCAGTGAGTTCGGGGCTAGCGGATACTACGAGCAGTACTTC. Translation gives CAISEFGASGYYEQYF.